This TCR beta chain originates from a study of cytomegalovirus exposure and HLA in healthy donors. At collection, donors were nominally healthy, but unrecorded immune exposures were probable. The primer mix had 60 Vbeta and 13 Jbeta primers. The assay was immunoSEQ multiplex PCR, and TCRdb's table has in-frame clones only and misses some. The data contain 150,000 to 200,000 clones, over 60% of them singletons. Trimming cost V 4 bases and J 1 base; bases outside gene matches: 2. This CDR3 has 15 residues. Germline loops: CDR1 MNHNY, CDR2 SVGAGI (reference sequence). The chain links TRBV6-6 to TRBJ2-3; 10 bases map to TRBD2. This TCR was recovered from a woman aged 45-60 years in good health and CMV-seropositive. The sequencing input was PBMCs. CDR3 sequence reads: CASSFLAGGTDTQYF. The CDR3 DNA reads as TGTGCCAGCAGTTTTCTAGCGGGGGGCACAGATACGCAGTATTTT.